This T cell receptor (beta chain) was recorded in a study of Ad26.COV2.S vaccination and SARS-CoV-2 variants. Study-level information: Participants got Ad26.COV2.S intramuscularly, once or twice 56 days apart.

To note about this clone: The target antigen is unknown.

Treatment in this sample: over 15 received Ad26.COV2.S at low or high dose, single or two shots; several received placebo; per-sample allocation not given. Specimen acquisition occurred on day 63 following the initial vaccine or placebo injection. Sequencing was performed with immunoSEQ multiplex PCR; in TCRdb, only in-frame clones are kept and a portion is missing. The sample comprises 350,000 to 450,000 clones, 92% of which are singletons, and about 1.6% rests with the top ten. Study results and caveats: Vaccinees reportedly had broad spike-specific CD8+ and CD4+ T cell responses.

Germline CDR1 MNHEY, CDR2 SVGEGT. V was trimmed by 4 bases and J by 0 bases, leaving 9 bases between them. The CDR3 totals 14 residues. The specimen comprised peripheral blood, sampled in a trial of Ad26.COV2.S vaccine versus placebo. The chain links TRBV6-2 or TRBV6-3 to TRBJ1-1; D unresolved. The sequence was collected from a person aged 18 to 59 who received the Ad26.COV2.S COVID-19 vaccine or a placebo. Here the CDR3 DNA reads TGTGCCAGCAGTTTAGGCAGCTTGAACACTGAAGCTTTCTTT. Translating it yields CASSLGSLNTEAFF.